These T cell receptor beta chains were read from a single sample in a study of control samples from healthy donors and cancer patients. The protocol was immunoSEQ multiplex PCR, while the TCRdb copy is restricted to in-frame clones and leaves out a portion. The data contain 130,000 to 150,000 clones, 75% to 95% of them singletons. Sample: blood. The receptors shown here come from a man aged 25-45 years in good health. CDR3s include the opening cysteine and the closing phenylalanine or tryptophan. Each record gives: D gene, clone size, V gene, CDR3 length, J gene, CDR3 DNA, CDR3 protein. D genes are given only for firm matches. Clone size is shown for a subset of rows, as once, few, many or a class of expanded clone.

>.|.|TRBV30|12|TRBJ1-2
TGTGCCTGGAAGGGACACGGCTATGGCTACACCTTC
CAWKGHGYGYTF
>.|.|TRBV25-1|13|TRBJ1-5
TGTGCCAGCAGTGACAGGGAGGATCAGCCCCAGCATTTT
CASSDREDQPQHF
>TRBD1|.|TRBV7-3|13|TRBJ1-2
TGTGCCAGCAGCCCCGGACAGGGTCGTGGCTACACCTTC
CASSPGQGRGYTF
>.|.|TRBV18|16|TRBJ2-1
TGTGCCAGCTCACTTGGGACTCCCGGACCCTACAATGAGCAGTTCTTC
CASSLGTPGPYNEQFF
>.|.|TRBV9|16|TRBJ1-6
TGTGCCAGCAGCGGGGGGGCAGACTCCTATAATTCACCCCTCCACTTT
CASSGGADSYNSPLHF
>TRBD2|.|TRBV27|15|TRBJ2-3
TGTGCCAGCAGGACGATAGCGGGGGTCGGAGATACGCAGTATTTT
CASRTIAGVGDTQYF
>TRBD1|.|TRBV9|15|TRBJ2-1
TGTGCCAGCACCACAGGGGGAAGCTCCTACAATGAGCAGTTCTTC
CASTTGGSSYNEQFF
>.|.|TRBV6-6|15|TRBJ2-5
TGTGCCAGCGTGCTTTCGGGGGTGGGCGGAGAGACCCAGTACTTC
CASVLSGVGGETQYF
>.|.|TRBV6-5|15|TRBJ1-3
TGTGCCAGCATCCCCCGACAGACCTCTGGAAACACCATATATTTT
CASIPRQTSGNTIYF
>TRBD1|.|TRBV4-1|14|TRBJ1-1
TGCGCCAGCTCTAGGGGACAGGGTGGGACTGAAGCTTTCTTT
CASSRGQGGTEAFF
>.|.|TRBV14|14|TRBJ1-2
TGTGCCAGCAGCCAACACAGTTCTAACTATGGCTACACCTTC
CASSQHSSNYGYTF
>TRBD1|.|TRBV6-6|16|TRBJ1-4
TGTGCCAGCAGTTACAACGGACAGGGAGGTAATGAAAAACTGTTTTTT
CASSYNGQGGNEKLFF
>.|.|TRBV6-5|14|TRBJ2-2
TGTGCCAGCAGTCCAACCGGGACCACCGGGGAGCTGTTTTTT
CASSPTGTTGELFF
>.|.|TRBV7-9|12|TRBJ1-2
TGTGCCAGCAGCTTATCTAACTATGGCTACACCTTC
CASSLSNYGYTF
>.|.|TRBV6-5|14|TRBJ1-3
TGTGCCAGCAGTTTAAGGGGTCCTGGAAACACCATATATTTT
CASSLRGPGNTIYF
>TRBD1|.|TRBV28|15|TRBJ2-7
TGTGCCAGCACCCCCCCCGGGACAGACTTTACGAAGCAGTACTTC
CASTPPGTDFTKQYF
>.|.|TRBV29-1|12|TRBJ2-7
TGCAGCGTCTTGGACAGTGACTACGAGCAGTACTTC
CSVLDSDYEQYF
>.|.|TRBV30|13|TRBJ1-1
TGTGCCTGGAGTGGCCAGGGGAACACTGAAGCTTTCTTT
CAWSGQGNTEAFF
>.|.|TRBV30|14|TRBJ2-7
TGTGCCTGGAGTGTGGTGGGGAGCTCCTACGAGCAGTACTTC
CAWSVVGSSYEQYF
>TRBD1|.|TRBV27|18|TRBJ2-7
TGTGCCAGCAGTTATAAGAGTTTATTGGGACAGGGATTTTACGAGCAGTACTTC
CASSYKSLLGQGFYEQYF
>TRBD1|once|TRBV7-9|15|TRBJ1-2
TGTGCCAGCAGCGTCGGGACAGGGGTGAACTATGGCTACACCTTC
CASSVGTGVNYGYTF
>.|.|TRBV2|16|TRBJ1-2
TGTGCCAGCAGCGAGGGGCGGCTTAAGGACGACTATGGCTACACCTTC
CASSEGRLKDDYGYTF
>.|.|TRBV4-2|14|TRBJ1-4
TGTGCCAGCAGCCAAGTAATACAGCATGAAAAACTGTTTTTT
CASSQVIQHEKLFF
>TRBD1|.|TRBV9|15|TRBJ2-5
TGTGCCAGCAGCGGACAGGGTCGGCAACAAGAGACCCAGTACTTC
CASSGQGRQQETQYF
>TRBD2|.|TRBV5-1|16|TRBJ2-1
TGCGCCAGCAGCTCGGGGGGAGGGACCTCCTACAATGAGCAGTTCTTC
CASSSGGGTSYNEQFF
>.|.|TRBV18|15|TRBJ1-2
TGTGCCAGCTCACCGCGGGAGGGAACTAACTATGGCTACACCTTC
CASSPREGTNYGYTF
>TRBD1|.|TRBV7-9|15|TRBJ1-2
TGTGCCACCTTACCCCAACAGGGGCTTTTCTATGGCTACACCTTC
CATLPQQGLFYGYTF
>TRBD2|.|TRBV19|17|TRBJ2-3
TGTGCCAGTAGTATAGGTACTAGCGGGGGGCGCACAGATACGCAGTATTTT
CASSIGTSGGRTDTQYF
>TRBD1|.|TRBV24-1|14|TRBJ1-5
TGTGCCACCAGTGATTCCAGGGGGAATCAGCCCCAGCATTTT
CATSDSRGNQPQHF
>TRBD1|.|TRBV3-1/TRBV3-2|15|TRBJ2-2
TGTGCCAGCTCTTACAGGGGGCTCTTGACCGGGGAGCTGTTTTTT
CASSYRGLLTGELFF
>TRBD1|.|TRBV19|14|TRBJ2-7
TGTGCCAGTAGTTTTAGGACAGGGGGTAGCGAGCAGTACTTC
CASSFRTGGSEQYF
>.|.|TRBV5-1|15|TRBJ2-1
TGCGCCAGCAGCCGGGGTCTAGCATACTACAATGAGCAGTTCTTC
CASSRGLAYYNEQFF